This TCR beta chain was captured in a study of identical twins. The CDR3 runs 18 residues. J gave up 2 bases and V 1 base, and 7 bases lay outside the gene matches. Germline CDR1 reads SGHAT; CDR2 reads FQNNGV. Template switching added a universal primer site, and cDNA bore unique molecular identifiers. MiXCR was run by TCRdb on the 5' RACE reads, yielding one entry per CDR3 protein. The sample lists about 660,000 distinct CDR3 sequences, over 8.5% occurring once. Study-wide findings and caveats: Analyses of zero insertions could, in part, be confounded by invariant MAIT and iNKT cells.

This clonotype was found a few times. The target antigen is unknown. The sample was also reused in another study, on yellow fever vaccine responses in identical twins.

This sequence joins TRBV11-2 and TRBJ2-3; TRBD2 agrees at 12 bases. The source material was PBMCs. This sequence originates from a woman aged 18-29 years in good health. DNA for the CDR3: TGTGCCAGCAGCTTAGGCCTAGCGGGAGGGCCCTTCACAGATACGCAGTATTTT. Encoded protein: CASSLGLAGGPFTDTQYF.